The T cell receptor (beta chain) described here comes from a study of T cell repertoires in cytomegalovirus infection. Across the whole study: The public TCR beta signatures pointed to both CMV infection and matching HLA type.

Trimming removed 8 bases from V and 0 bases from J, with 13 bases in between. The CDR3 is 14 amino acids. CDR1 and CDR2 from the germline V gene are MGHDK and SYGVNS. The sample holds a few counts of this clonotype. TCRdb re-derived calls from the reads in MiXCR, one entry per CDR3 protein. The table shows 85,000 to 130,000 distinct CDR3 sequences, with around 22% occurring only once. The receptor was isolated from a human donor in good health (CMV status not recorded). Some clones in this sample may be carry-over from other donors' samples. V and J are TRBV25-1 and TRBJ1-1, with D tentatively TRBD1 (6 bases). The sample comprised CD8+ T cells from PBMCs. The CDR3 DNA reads TGTGCCAGCGCCTCTGGGGGGCTGAACACTGAAGCTTTCTTT. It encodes CASASGGLNTEAFF.